This T cell receptor beta chain was identified during a study of T cell clones after liver transplantation. Study context: Samples came pre-transplant, pre-randomization before withdrawal, and post-randomization after withdrawal ended.

The V gene end was trimmed by 1 base and the J gene end by 2 bases; junction bases not matched to a gene: 11. Germline loops: CDR1 SGHVS, CDR2 FQNEAQ. The length of the CDR3 is 19 residues. The method was immunoSEQ multiplex PCR; TCRdb's version includes in-frame clones alone and lacks a portion of them. The sample records 20,000 to 25,000 clones, 78% being singletons. The chain has TRBV7-8 and TRBJ2-6; 7 bases are a match to TRBD1. The sequencing used CD8+ T cells from blood, collected around 54 months after liver transplant. The sequence derives from a human patient who received a liver transplant. Some T cells may have come from the graft donor. CDR3 bases: TGTGCCAGCAGCTTAGGGGACAGCCTTTACTTACCTGGGGCCAACGTCCTGACTTTC. Its protein is CASSLGDSLYLPGANVLTF.